The 25 T cell receptor beta chains listed next were all sequenced from one sample in a study of shared clonotypes between healthy human individuals. Naive CD8 cells comprised CD45RO-negative, CCR7-positively selected cells, excluding terminally differentiated effector memory CD45RA+ cells. The data were produced by immunoSEQ multiplex PCR, yet TCRdb's version contains in-frame clones alone and is incomplete. The sample contains around 1,900,000 clones, about 94% of which appear only once. The sample comprised naive CD8+ T cells from PBMCs. The receptors were gathered from a man in his late teens or twenties in good health. Some clones in this sample may be carry-over from other donors' samples.

CDR3 protein: CASSLMRGAGANVLTF. DNA of the CDR3: TGTGCCAGCAGCTTAATGAGGGGCGCTGGGGCCAACGTCCTGACTTTC. This chain uses TRBV7-9 with TRBJ2-6; TRBD1 or TRBD2 may be the D gene (5 bases each). The CDR3 extends over 16 amino acids. The V gene lost 2 bases and the J gene lost 2 bases, with 10 bases spanning the gap. Germline loops: CDR1 SEHNR, CDR2 FQNEAQ (reference sequence).

A remark on this clone: Other nucleotide sequences in the sample specify the same CDR3. This chain uses TRBV28 with TRBJ2-7; D gene unclear. V lost 5 bases and J lost 6, with 8 bases in between. The CDR3 is 11 amino acids. CDR1 and CDR2 (germline): MDHEN, SYDVKM. The CDR3, as DNA: TGTGCCAGCAGTCCATACTCCGAGCAGTACTTC. Translated: CASSPYSEQYF.

The chain uses TRBV19 and TRBJ1-4; D may be TRBD1 (5 bases). V was cut by 5 bases and J by 0 bases, with 13 bases left in between. Germline V gene lookup returns CDR1 LNHDA and CDR2 SQIVND (reference sequence). CDR3 length equals 16 residues. The CDR3 DNA reads as TGTGCCAGTAGTCCCTGGCAGGGTGCAACTAATGAAAAACTGTTTTTT. Protein: CASSPWQGATNEKLFF.

The chain links TRBV28 to TRBJ1-4; the D is unclear. The CDR3 covers 16 residues. CDR1 and CDR2 from the germline V gene are MDHEN and SYDVKM. V was trimmed by 6 bases and J by 2 bases, leaving 16 bases between them. Here the CDR3 reads CASSATNEETNEKLFF. CDR3 nucleotides: TGTGCCAGCAGCGCTACGAACGAGGAGACTAATGAAAAACTGTTTTTT.

V and J are TRBV19 and TRBJ2-5; 8 bases are a match to TRBD1. Trimming cost V 3 bases and J 5 bases; bases outside gene matches: 11. CDR1 is LNHDA and CDR2 is SQIVND in the germline V gene (reference sequence). This CDR3 is 16 amino acids long. Here the CDR3 reads CASSMDWTGRVETQYF. The CDR3 DNA follows: TGTGCCAGTAGTATGGATTGGACAGGGCGTGTGGAGACCCAGTACTTC.

The V and J genes are TRBV7-7 and TRBJ2-7, with TRBD2 matching 11 bases. CDR1 and CDR2 from the germline V gene are SSHAT and FNYEAQ (reference sequence). V trimming: 1 base; J trimming: 2 bases; junction bases outside the gene matches: 1. The length of the CDR3 is 15 residues. The CDR3 is CASSLGLAGTYEQYF. Written as DNA, the CDR3 is TGTGCCAGCAGCTTAGGACTAGCGGGGACCTACGAGCAGTACTTC.

This clone was observed a single time. The chain is built from TRBV5-6 and TRBJ2-5, with D hard to call. Looked up from germline, CDR1 is SGHDT and CDR2 is YYEEEE. CDR3 length: 12 amino acids. V dropped 0 bases and J dropped 5 bases, with 5 bases sitting between them. The CDR3 DNA sequence: TGTGCCAGCAGCTTGGCCTATGAGACCCAGTACTTC. This sequence encodes CASSLAYETQYF.

The chain recombines TRBV28 with TRBJ2-7; 9 positions agree with TRBD2. J was trimmed by 6 bases and V by 5 bases; bases with no gene match: 11. Germline V gene sequence: CDR1 MDHEN, CDR2 SYDVKM. The CDR3 covers 15 residues. The CDR3 nucleotides read TGTGCCAGCAGTCTAAGGACTAGCGTGACAACCGAGCAGTACTTC. It encodes CASSLRTSVTTEQYF.

The chain has TRBV7-9 and TRBJ1-1, with 9 positions matching TRBD1. V lost 5 bases to trimming and J lost 0 bases; unmatched junction nucleotides: 13. The CDR3 totals 18 residues. Germline lookup yields CDR1 SEHNR and CDR2 FQNEAQ (reference sequence). As DNA, the CDR3 is TGTGCCAGCAGCCCCCGGGACAGGGAGATTCCAATGAACACTGAAGCTTTCTTT. The encoded protein is CASSPRDREIPMNTEAFF.

V is TRBV27 and J is TRBJ2-1; 11 bases are a match to TRBD2. Losses at the gene ends were 6 bases for V and 3 bases for J; bases not matched to a gene: 10. The CDR3 sequence is 17 residues long. Germline V gene data show CDR1 as MNHEY and CDR2 as SMNVEV (reference sequence). The CDR3 bases are TGTGCCAGCAGCCCGCGACCGGGACTAGCGGTCTACAATGAGCAGTTCTTC. It specifies CASSPRPGLAVYNEQFF.

The chain employs TRBV27 and TRBJ2-7, with TRBD2 as a possible D gene (5 bases). The CDR3 length is 17 residues. CDR1 is MNHEY and CDR2 is SMNVEV in the germline V gene (reference sequence). V lost 5 bases and J lost 2, with 22 bases in between. CDR3 coding DNA: TGTGCCAGCAGTCATACCCGGCGGGCGGCAGAAGCCTACGAGCAGTACTTC. Translating it yields CASSHTRRAAEAYEQYF.

The chain couples TRBV10-3 to TRBJ2-1; the match to TRBD2 covers 9 bases. The V segment lost 10 bases and the J segment 7 bases; nucleotides outside the gene matches: 20. CDR1 and CDR2 (germline): ENHRY, SYGVKD. This CDR3 has 17 amino acids. This CDR3 reads CATSPKMLAGPQNEQFF. CDR3 DNA: TGTGCCACCTCCCCAAAAATGCTAGCGGGACCCCAAAATGAGCAGTTCTTC.

This chain connects TRBV7-9 to TRBJ2-5; the D is unclear. The CDR3 extends over 13 amino acids. CDR1 SEHNR and CDR2 FQNEAQ come from the germline V gene (reference sequence). Trimming pared 5 bases from V and 5 bases from J, leaving 12 bases between. The CDR3 sequence is CASSDGDWETQYF. CDR3 DNA: TGTGCCAGCAGCGACGGTGATTGGGAGACCCAGTACTTC.

The chain combines TRBV7-9 with TRBJ2-1, with 9 bases matching TRBD2. The V and J ends lost 4 bases and 3 bases, in that order; junction bases with no gene match: 4. The CDR3 totals 15 residues. Germline V gene sequence: CDR1 SEHNR, CDR2 FQNEAQ (reference sequence). This CDR3 reads CASSWREGLYNEQFF. In DNA, the CDR3 is TGTGCCAGCAGCTGGCGGGAGGGCCTCTACAATGAGCAGTTCTTC.

J is TRBJ2-1 and V is TRBV7-9, with 7 bases that match TRBD1. Unmatched junction bases numbered 12, after V lost 9 bases and J lost 4 bases. The CDR3 totals 15 residues. Germline CDR1 is SEHNR and CDR2 is FQNEAQ (reference sequence). The CDR3, as DNA: TGTGCCAGTAGAGCCGAGGGGGCGAGGTACAATGAGCAGTTCTTC. Its translation is CASRAEGARYNEQFF. Filled out from reference TRBV7-9 and TRBJ2-1, the complete variable domain reads DTGVSQNPRHKITKRGQNVTFRCDPISEHNRLYWYRQTLGQGPEFLTYFQNEAQLEKSRLLSDRFSAERPKGSFSTLEIQRTEQGDSAMYLCASRAEGARYNEQFFGPGTRLTVL.

The V gene is TRBV6-5, the J gene TRBJ1-6; tentative D call: TRBD1 (5 bases). Trimming removed 2 bases from V and 7 bases from J, with 12 bases in between. This CDR3 is built from 15 residues. CDR1 MNHEY and CDR2 SVGAGI come from the germline V gene. The CDR3 DNA reads as TGTGCCAGCAGTTACATGCAGGGATGGAATTCACCCCTCCACTTT. It encodes CASSYMQGWNSPLHF.

This clone was counted between two and nine times. V and J are TRBV5-6 and TRBJ1-5; D gene unclear. Germline CDR1 SGHDT, CDR2 YYEEEE. V lost 1 base, J lost 8 bases, and 16 bases lay in between. The CDR3 runs 15 residues. The CDR3 sequence: CASSLKATGFKPQHF. The CDR3 nucleotides are TGTGCCAGCAGCTTGAAGGCTACCGGATTCAAGCCCCAGCATTTT.

A note on this clone: Other DNA sequences in this specimen translate into the identical CDR3. The V gene is TRBV29-1, the J gene TRBJ2-7; TRBD2 matches 8 bases. V shed 2 bases and J 0 bases; nucleotides not matched to a gene: 3. CDR3 length equals 14 residues. Germline assignment: CDR1 SQVTM and CDR2 ANQGSEA. The CDR3 DNA sequence: TGCAGCGTTGAAACTAGCGGTAGCTCCTACGAGCAGTACTTC. It yields the protein CSVETSGSSYEQYF.

The rearrangement uses TRBV5-1 and TRBJ2-2; 16 bases align to TRBD2. The CDR3 runs to 17 residues. Looked up from germline, CDR1 is SGHRS and CDR2 is YFSETQ. Germline trimming cut 3 bases from V and 6 bases from J; bases unmatched to any gene: 5. CDR3 coding DNA: TGCGCCAGCAGCTGGGGACTAGCGGGAGGGCCCGCCGGGGAGCTGTTTTTT. Translation gives CASSWGLAGGPAGELFF. Full variable domain (missing parts from reference TRBV5-1 and TRBJ2-2): KAGVTQTPRYLIKTRGQQVTLSCSPISGHRSVSWYQQTPGQGLQFLFEYFSETQRNKGNFPGRFSGRQFSNSRSEMNVSTLELGDSALYLCASSWGLAGGPAGELFFGEGSRLTVL.

This chain uses TRBV28 with TRBJ2-7; TRBD1 or TRBD2 may be the D gene (5 bases each). The CDR3 runs to 14 residues. Looked up from germline, CDR1 is MDHEN and CDR2 is SYDVKM. V shed 10 bases and J shed 1 base, with 17 bases lying between them. The CDR3 DNA reads TGTGCCACGAAATGGGGGTCGTCATCCTACGAGCAGTACTTC. Translation gives CATKWGSSSYEQYF.

The chain employs TRBV6-1 and TRBJ2-1; 7 bases align to TRBD2. Germline V CDR1 and CDR2: MNHNS, SASEGT. The length of the CDR3 is 16 residues. V lost 4 bases to trimming and J lost 2 bases; unmatched junction nucleotides: 8. DNA for the CDR3: TGTGCCAGCAGTGCTCCGGGACTACCACCCTACAATGAGCAGTTCTTC. Encoded protein: CASSAPGLPPYNEQFF.

The gene calls are TRBV28 and TRBJ1-2, with TRBD1 identical over 8 bases. Germline V gene sequence: CDR1 MDHEN, CDR2 SYDVKM. The V gene end was trimmed by 5 bases and the J gene end by 0 bases; junction bases not matched to a gene: 8. The CDR3 covers 16 residues. CDR3 sequence reads: CASSLQGGTTNYGYTF. CDR3 sequence (DNA): TGTGCCAGCAGTCTACAGGGGGGAACAACTAACTATGGCTACACCTTC.

This chain links TRBV10-3 with TRBJ1-1, with unresolved D. CDR3 length equals 15 residues. Germline CDR1 reads ENHRY; CDR2 reads SYGVKD. V lost 0 bases and J 3 bases, leaving 11 bases between the germline ends. CDR3 sequence: CAISESTSTDTEAFF. The CDR3 DNA reads as TGTGCCATCAGTGAGTCTACGAGTACTGACACTGAAGCTTTCTTT.

This chain uses TRBV6-6 with TRBJ1-5, with D perhaps matching TRBD1 (6 bases). The V gene's germline CDR1 is MNHNY and CDR2 SVGAGI (reference sequence). This CDR3 is built from 13 residues. V was trimmed by 7 bases and J by 3 bases, leaving 10 bases between them. The CDR3 is CASTSGANQPQHF. CDR3 sequence (DNA): TGTGCCAGCACTTCAGGGGCCAATCAGCCCCAGCATTTT.

The J gene is TRBJ2-7, the V gene TRBV27, with 7 bases lining up with TRBD1. The germline gives CDR1 MNHEY, CDR2 SMNVEV (reference sequence). The ends lost 0 bases at V and 5 bases at J; junction bases unmatched: 4. The CDR3 covers 14 residues. CDR3 in amino acids: CASSLSGGENEQYF. Written as DNA, the CDR3 is TGTGCCAGCAGTTTATCAGGGGGCGAAAACGAGCAGTACTTC.